Each of the 28 T cell receptor beta chains below was sequenced from the same sample in a study of T cells in Graves' hyperthyroidism and ophthalmopathy. Authors of the study amplified TCR beta CDR3 regions from RNA transcripts. First-round RT-PCR targeting the TCR CDR3 was performed with the HTBI primer set. In TCRdb, the multiplex PCR reads were re-called with MiXCR into one record per CDR3 protein. The data show about 500,000 distinct CDR3 sequences, with 17% seen just once and approximately 15% held by the top ten. The specimen was blood. The receptors derive from a woman aged 18-29 years with Graves' ophthalmopathy.

This clonotype showed up many times. The chain's CDR3 is CASKGRYNEQFF. DNA of the CDR3: TGTGCCAGCAAGGGCCGGTACAATGAGCAGTTCTTC. This chain joins TRBV11-2 and TRBJ2-1; no clear D. The germline gives CDR1 SGHAT, CDR2 FQNNGV. V lost 7 bases and J lost 4, with 8 bases in between. The CDR3 loop spans 12 amino acids.

This chain connects TRBV7-2 to TRBJ2-7; 7 bases line up with TRBD1. Matching the DNA end better, TRBJ2-1 makes the J call doubtful. Germline assignment: CDR1 SGHTA and CDR2 FQGNSA. The CDR3 consists of 12 residues. The CDR3 coding sequence is TGTGCCAGCAGCAAGACAGGGCGCGAGCAGTTCTTC. Its protein is CASSKTGREQFF.

This clonotype was recorded at least ten times. The CDR3: CSATGLASTDTQYF. DNA of the CDR3: TGCAGTGCTACCGGACTAGCTTCCACAGATACGCAGTATTTT. The chain joins TRBV20-1 to TRBJ2-3, with 8 bases matching TRBD2. CDR1 is DFQATT and CDR2 is SNEGSKA in the germline V gene (reference sequence). V was clipped by 4 bases and J by 2 bases; unmatched bases: 5. The CDR3 extends over 14 amino acids.

This clonotype was recorded at least ten times. The rearrangement uses TRBV5-1 and TRBJ1-6; TRBD1 agrees at 11 bases. Germline CDR1 is SGHRS and CDR2 is YFSETQ. The CDR3 totals 13 residues. V was pared by 5 bases and J by 9 bases, with 1 base of the junction left unmatched. CDR3 protein: CASRGQGVSPLHF. The CDR3 nucleotides read TGCGCCAGCAGGGGACAGGGGGTTTCACCCCTCCACTTT.

The rearrangement uses TRBV12-3 or TRBV12-4 and TRBJ1-5, with a possible D match to TRBD1 (5 bases). The CDR3 runs to 16 residues. V was trimmed by 5 bases and J by 5 bases, leaving 19 bases between them. The CDR3 DNA reads TGTGCCAGCAGTCCCTCACCGGGACTCAAAGATCAGCCCCAGCATTTT. This codes for CASSPSPGLKDQPQHF.

This sequence joins TRBV7-9 and TRBJ2-6, with TRBD1 matching 9 bases. J was trimmed by 0 bases and V by 0 bases; bases with no gene match: 9. Looked up from germline, CDR1 is SEHNR and CDR2 is FQNEAQ (reference sequence). The CDR3 is made up of 20 amino acids. Written as DNA, the CDR3 is TGTGCCAGCAGCTTAGCGGTATTGTGGGACAGGGTCTCTGGGGCCAACGTCCTGACTTTC. Protein product: CASSLAVLWDRVSGANVLTF. The complete variable domain, with remaining parts taken from reference TRBV7-9 and TRBJ2-6, reads DTGVSQNPRHKITKRGQNVTFRCDPISEHNRLYWYRQTLGQGPEFLTYFQNEAQLEKSRLLSDRFSAERPKGSFSTLEIQRTEQGDSAMYLCASSLAVLWDRVSGANVLTFGAGSRLTVL.

This clonotype was observed a few times. This chain uses TRBV5-1 with TRBJ1-5, with D unresolved. Trimming took 0 bases from V and 6 from J, leaving 13 bases between them. Germline V gene data show CDR1 as SGHRS and CDR2 as YFSETQ. The CDR3 covers 15 residues. This CDR3 reads CASSLASGLGQPQHF. The CDR3 region has the DNA TGCGCCAGCAGCTTGGCCTCCGGGCTGGGTCAGCCCCAGCATTTT.

J is TRBJ2-5 and V is TRBV6-1; 9 bases line up with TRBD2. This CDR3 has 16 residues. V was clipped by 6 bases and J by 6 bases; unmatched bases: 14. Germline CDR1 MNHNS, CDR2 SASEGT. The CDR3 reads CASSPGLARGGQTQYF. The DNA of the CDR3 is TGTGCCAGCAGCCCTGGACTAGCGCGAGGTGGCCAGACCCAGTACTTC.

V usage is TRBV9 and J usage is TRBJ1-3, with TRBD1 as a possible D gene (5 bases). The CDR3 extends over 17 amino acids. The ends were cut back, 3 bases at V and 0 bases at J, with 16 bases in the middle. In germline, CDR1 is SGDLS, CDR2 YYNGEE. The CDR3, as DNA: TGTGCCAGCAGCGCCTCCGGGACGGCTTTCTCTGGAAACACCATATATTTT. It encodes CASSASGTAFSGNTIYF.

The table lists this clonotype with many counts. V usage is TRBV28 and J usage is TRBJ2-2; 14 positions agree with TRBD2. The CDR3 has 16 residues. The V gene's germline CDR1 is MDHEN and CDR2 SYDVKM. After removal of 4 bases from V and 7 bases from J, the junction contained 5 bases not matched to a gene. The CDR3 sequence: CASSSRTSGRIGELFF. As DNA, the CDR3 is TGTGCCAGCAGTTCCCGGACTAGCGGGAGGATCGGGGAGCTGTTTTTT.

The V call is TRBV5-6, the J call TRBJ2-4, with a tentative D call TRBD2 (6 bases). Germline V gene lookup returns CDR1 SGHDT and CDR2 YYEEEE. The V and J ends lost 2 bases and 3 bases respectively, with 15 bases between them. The CDR3 is 16 residues long. The CDR3: CASSFRGGSGKNIQYF. The CDR3 bases are TGTGCCAGCAGCTTCCGCGGAGGTAGCGGCAAAAACATTCAGTACTTC.

The rearrangement links TRBV5-1 to TRBJ1-5; D perhaps matches TRBD1 (5 bases). The CDR3 runs 15 residues. In germline, CDR1 is SGHRS, CDR2 YFSETQ. V dropped 4 bases and J dropped 8 bases, with 19 bases sitting between them. CDR3 loop: CASSPSGGEREPQHF. CDR3 in DNA: TGCGCCAGCAGCCCCTCCGGGGGAGAGCGGGAGCCCCAGCATTTT.

This clonotype was observed a few times. The chain joins TRBV6-1 to TRBJ1-2, with D possibly matching TRBD1 (6 bases). The V gene lost 4 bases and the J gene lost 7 bases, with 16 bases spanning the gap. CDR3 size: 14 residues. The germline gives CDR1 MNHNS, CDR2 SASEGT. Written as DNA, the CDR3 is TGTGCCAGCAGTGCCTCAGGGGAGGCGGGTGGCTACACCTTC. Its protein is CASSASGEAGGYTF.

In regard to this clonotype: At one end, the junction sequence differs from germline, possibly due to a read error. The chain employs TRBV5-1 and TRBJ2-2; TRBD1 agrees at 11 bases. The CDR3 runs to 15 residues. The germline V gene encodes CDR1 SGHRS and CDR2 YFSETQ. The CDR3 reads CASRFGQGASGELFF. The CDR3 nucleotides read TGTGCCAGCAGATTCGGACAGGGGGCTTCCGGGGAGCTGTTTTTT.

The sample holds a few counts of this clonotype. V gene TRBV9 combines with J gene TRBJ1-1; no clear D. The length of the CDR3 is 15 residues. The germline V gene encodes CDR1 SGDLS and CDR2 YYNGEE. V lost 2 bases and J lost 0, with 11 bases in between. The CDR3 is CASSVHDTLNTEAFF. In nucleotides, the CDR3 is TGTGCCAGCAGCGTCCATGACACGTTGAACACTGAAGCTTTCTTT.

This clonotype was picked up many times. The chain links TRBV6-1 to TRBJ2-5; TRBD1 is a possible D gene (5 bases). CDR1 MNHNS and CDR2 SASEGT come from the germline V gene. The CDR3 runs to 15 residues. V was cut by 1 base and J by 1 base, with 10 bases left in between. DNA for the CDR3: TGTGCCAGCAGTGAAGGGACATACGTCCAAGAGACCCAGTACTTC. Its translation: CASSEGTYVQETQYF.

This chain links TRBV25-1 with TRBJ2-5; D tentatively fits TRBD1 or TRBD2 (5 bases each). Germline V lookup: CDR1 MGHDK, CDR2 SYGVNS. V shed 1 base and J shed 4 bases, with 13 bases lying between them. The CDR3 spans 15 residues. The CDR3 DNA follows: TGTGCCAGCAGTGAATCCGGGGCTTCCGGAGAGACCCAGTACTTC. This translates into CASSESGASGETQYF.

This clonotype was detected ten times or more. The chain joins TRBV6-1 to TRBJ1-5; no clear D gene. Trimming took 6 bases from V and 2 from J, leaving 5 bases between them. The CDR3 length is 12 residues. Germline V gene lookup returns CDR1 MNHNS and CDR2 SASEGT. The CDR3: CASSEGNQPQHF. The CDR3 DNA sequence: TGTGCCAGCAGCGAGGGCAATCAGCCCCAGCATTTT.

This clonotype was counted ten times or more. Here the CDR3 DNA reads TGTGCCAGCAGCGTAGCAGATACGCAGTATTTT. It translates to CASSVADTQYF. The chain has TRBV9 and TRBJ2-3; the D is unclear. CDR1 is SGDLS and CDR2 is YYNGEE in the germline V gene. Between the trimmed V and J ends, which lost 0 bases and 4 bases, there was a span of 0 bases. This CDR3 region has 11 residues.

In its sample, this clonotype was seen many times. The chain carries TRBV9 and TRBJ1-5; D is undetermined. Germline V gene lookup returns CDR1 SGDLS and CDR2 YYNGEE. V was pared by 0 bases and J by 4 bases, with 8 bases between. This CDR3 region has 14 residues. Written as DNA, the CDR3 is TGTGCCAGCAGCGTAGGACCGTCGAATCAGCCCCAGCATTTT. Translating gives CASSVGPSNQPQHF.

In this sample, this clonotype turned up many times. This chain uses TRBV20-1 with TRBJ1-2; 10 bases are shared with TRBD1. Germline V gene lookup returns CDR1 DFQATT and CDR2 SNEGSKA (reference sequence). With V trimmed by 6 bases and J by 8 bases, 9 bases remained unmatched. CDR3 size: 13 residues. The CDR3: CSATWDRGLGYTF. The CDR3 DNA is TGCAGTGCGACCTGGGACAGGGGTTTAGGCTACACCTTC.

This clonotype has more than one count but fewer than ten. The gene calls are TRBV9 and TRBJ1-1; D is ambiguous. Germline V gene data show CDR1 as SGDLS and CDR2 as YYNGEE. The CDR3 runs to 17 residues. Trimming left V 3 bases short and J 0 bases short, with 18 bases between. The chain's CDR3 is CASSDLVGRLMNTEAFF. DNA for the CDR3: TGTGCCAGCAGCGACTTAGTGGGCCGACTAATGAACACTGAAGCTTTCTTT.

This clonotype was recorded many times. In nucleotides, the CDR3 is TGTGCCAGCAGTTGGACTAGCGGGACCTACAATGAGCAGTTCTTC. Its translation is CASSWTSGTYNEQFF. This chain joins TRBV7-2 and TRBJ2-1; 12 bases line up with TRBD2. From germline, CDR1 is SGHTA and CDR2 FQGNSA. CDR3 length: 15 amino acids. V dropped 6 bases and J dropped 2; count of bases not matched to a gene: 2.

This clonotype has more than one count but fewer than ten. This may stem from a read error, because a much larger clone lies one nucleotide away. The V gene is TRBV7-2, the J gene TRBJ1-2; 8 bases are shared with TRBD1. This CDR3 comprises 13 residues. Trimming removed 7 bases from V and 4 bases from J; junction bases left unmatched: 5. CDR1 and CDR2 (germline): SGHTA, FQGNSA. As DNA, the CDR3 is TGTGCCAGCACCTCGGACAGGGCCTATGGCTACACCTTC. Its translation: CASTSDRAYGYTF.

This clonotype was picked up a small number of times. The rearrangement joins TRBV2 to TRBJ2-1, with D maybe TRBD1 (5 bases). Germline V gives CDR1 SNHLY, CDR2 FYNNEI. The CDR3 is 17 residues long. V shed 2 bases and J shed 5 bases, with 19 bases lying between them. The CDR3 DNA follows: TGTGCCAGCAGTGAACAGGCAGGGCGGTTTTTCGACAATGAGCAGTTCTTC. Encoded protein: CASSEQAGRFFDNEQFF.

The rearrangement links TRBV5-6 to TRBJ1-2; 9 bases map to TRBD1. CDR3 length equals 18 residues. With 5 bases clipped from V and 7 bases from J, the junction kept 21 bases outside the gene matches. Germline-derived CDR1 and CDR2 are SGHDT and YYEEEE. Here the CDR3 reads CASRQKFSGTGNLPGYTF. The DNA of the CDR3 is TGTGCCAGCAGACAAAAATTCTCCGGGACAGGGAATCTTCCTGGCTACACCTTC. The entire variable domain, with the rest obtained from reference TRBV5-6 and TRBJ1-2, is as follows: DAGVTQSPTHLIKTRGQQVTLRCSPKSGHDTVSWYQQALGQGPQFIFQYYEEEERQRGNFPDRFSGHQFPNYSSELNVNALLLGDSALYLCASRQKFSGTGNLPGYTFGSGTRLTVV.

This rearrangement joins TRBV3-1 to TRBJ1-1, with TRBD1 as a possible D gene (5 bases). The germline CDR1 and CDR2 sequences are LGHDT and YNNKEL (reference sequence). The V end lost 5 bases, the J end lost 1 base, and 14 bases lay between the germline ends. The CDR3 is 15 residues long. The CDR3: CASSYDQGRNTEAFF. CDR3 bases: TGTGCCAGCAGCTACGACCAGGGTAGGAACACTGAAGCTTTCTTT.

The genes are TRBV7-3 and TRBJ1-1; D unresolved. CDR1 is SGHTA, CDR2 FQGTGA, per germline. V was cut by 2 bases and J by 1 base, with 8 bases left in between. This CDR3 has 14 residues. CDR3 in amino acids: CASSLGHENTEAFF. The CDR3 region has the DNA TGTGCCAGCAGCTTAGGGCACGAGAACACTGAAGCTTTCTTT.